These 14 T cell receptor beta chains share one sample of origin, sequenced in a study of T cell repertoires in cytomegalovirus infection. TCRdb reprocessed the reads with MiXCR, giving one entry per CDR3 protein. The sample lists about 570,000 distinct CDR3 sequences; roughly 43% were seen once. These receptors lack a known antigen. The sample consisted of cultured PBMCs, taken from culture after CMV antigen stimulation. The receptor source for this set is a human donor in good health (CMV status not recorded). Some clones in this sample may be carry-over from other donors' samples.

The table lists this clonotype with a few counts. This rearrangement joins TRBV7-2 to TRBJ2-2; 9 positions match TRBD2. The length of the CDR3 is 16 residues. Germline V lookup: CDR1 SGHTA, CDR2 FQGNSA. With 5 bases clipped from V and 1 base from J, the junction kept 5 bases outside the gene matches. The CDR3 sequence is CASSTRAGGNTGELFF. Here the CDR3 DNA reads TGTGCCAGCAGCACCCGAGCGGGGGGGAACACCGGGGAGCTGTTTTTT. Variable domain in full (rest from reference TRBV7-2 and TRBJ2-2): GAGVSQSPSNKVTEKGKDVELRCDPISGHTALYWYRQSLGQGLEFLIYFQGNSAPDKSGLPSDRFSAERTGGSVSTLTIQRTQQEDSAVYLCASSTRAGGNTGELFFGEGSRLTVL.

The V gene is TRBV2, the J gene TRBJ2-7, with D unresolved. The CDR3 has 14 residues. Deletions cut 3 bases from V and 2 bases from J, with 11 bases between. Germline values: CDR1 SNHLY, CDR2 FYNNEI. CDR3 protein: CASSEAQLPYEQYF. The CDR3 DNA reads as TGTGCCAGCAGTGAGGCACAGCTTCCCTACGAGCAGTACTTC. The whole variable domain, remainder taken from reference TRBV2 and TRBJ2-7, is EPEVTQTPSHQVTQMGQEVILRCVPISNHLYFYWYRQILGQKVEFLVSFYNNEISEKSEIFDDQFSVERPDGSNFTLKIRSTKLEDSAMYFCASSEAQLPYEQYFGPGTRLTVT.

This chain links TRBV18 with TRBJ1-5, with TRBD1 matching 8 bases. From germline, CDR1 is KGHSH and CDR2 LQKENI. After removal of 3 bases from V and 7 bases from J, the junction contained 11 bases not matched to a gene. CDR3 size: 16 residues. The CDR3 DNA follows: TGTGCCAGCTCACCCCAGGGGGCAAGGGTCGGGCAGCCCCAGCATTTT. Protein: CASSPQGARVGQPQHF. Combining the CDR3 with reference TRBV18 and TRBJ1-5 gives the whole variable domain NAGVMQNPRHLVRRRGQEARLRCSPMKGHSHVYWYRQLPEEGLKFMVYLQKENIIDESGMPKERFSAEFPKEGPSILRIQQVVRGDSAAYFCASSPQGARVGQPQHFGDGTRLSIL.

This clonotype was found a few times. CDR3 in DNA: TGTGCCAGCAGCGTAGCTACGCGCGGGGGGCGTTCTAGCACAGATACGCAGTATTTT. Translated: CASSVATRGGRSSTDTQYF. The gene calls are TRBV9 and TRBJ2-3; TRBD2 agrees at 8 bases. V dropped 0 bases and J dropped 0; count of bases not matched to a gene: 12. Per the germline V gene, CDR1 is SGDLS and CDR2 is YYNGEE. This CDR3 is built from 19 residues.

The chain joins TRBV7-2 to TRBJ2-2, with D unclear. Germline assignment: CDR1 SGHTA and CDR2 FQGNSA. The CDR3 extends over 15 amino acids. The V and J ends lost 3 bases and 2 bases respectively, with 10 bases between them. The CDR3 sequence: CASSFLGRNTGELFF. The DNA of the CDR3 is TGTGCCAGCAGCTTTCTGGGCAGAAACACCGGGGAGCTGTTTTTT.

The V and J genes are TRBV6-5 and TRBJ2-5; the D call may be TRBD1 or TRBD2 (5 bases each). V was cut by 4 bases and J by 9 bases, with 15 bases left in between. The CDR3 spans 13 residues. Germline-derived CDR1 and CDR2 are MNHEY and SVGAGI. The CDR3 DNA reads as TGTGCCAGCAGTTCTTTTTCCCGAGGGGCCCAGTACTTC. Translating gives CASSSFSRGAQYF.

This chain links TRBV6-2 or TRBV6-3 with TRBJ2-2; 7 bases match TRBD1. This CDR3 spans 15 amino acids. Trimming removed 6 bases from V and 9 bases from J; junction bases left unmatched: 13. From germline, CDR1 is MNHEY and CDR2 SVGEGT. The CDR3 DNA is TGTGCCAGCAGAAATCGACAGGGAGCTAGCCGGGAGCTGTTTTTT. Translation: CASRNRQGASRELFF.

J is TRBJ1-1 and V is TRBV11-2; the match to TRBD1 covers 9 bases. The CDR3 contains 15 residues. Germline V gene sequence: CDR1 SGHAT, CDR2 FQNNGV. The V gene end was trimmed by 4 bases and the J gene end by 1 base; junction bases not matched to a gene: 4. The CDR3 loop reads CASSSQGARNTEAFF. The CDR3 bases are TGTGCCAGCAGCTCACAGGGGGCGCGGAACACTGAAGCTTTCTTT.

This chain links TRBV19 with TRBJ2-3, with 9 bases matching TRBD2. The junction had 8 bases not matched to a gene; V was cut back by 9 bases and J by 4 bases. The CDR3 spans 14 residues. Germline lookup yields CDR1 LNHDA and CDR2 SQIVND (reference sequence). The DNA of the CDR3 is TGTGCCAGCAAGAGGGGACTAGCAGCAGATACGCAGTATTTT. As protein: CASKRGLAADTQYF.

The CDR3 nucleotides read TGTGCCAGCAGCCAAGGGGCCCCTGGAAACACCATATATTTT. This sequence encodes CASSQGAPGNTIYF. V gene TRBV3-1 combines with J gene TRBJ1-3; D gene ambiguous. Trimming stripped 1 base from V and 2 bases from J, with 6 bases between. This CDR3 spans 14 amino acids. Germline loops: CDR1 LGHDT, CDR2 YNNKEL (reference sequence).

The chain combines TRBV6-1 with TRBJ2-5, with TRBD2 as a possible D gene (7 bases). CDR1 and CDR2 from the germline V gene are MNHNS and SASEGT. This CDR3 has 14 amino acids. V shed 4 bases and J shed 4 bases, with 13 bases lying between them. This CDR3 reads CASSAVRGGETQYF. The CDR3 bases are TGTGCCAGCAGTGCGGTAAGGGGGGGAGAGACCCAGTACTTC.

V and J are TRBV6-2 or TRBV6-3 and TRBJ2-7; D remains ambiguous. This CDR3 is 15 amino acids long. V dropped 1 base and J dropped 3 bases, with 13 bases sitting between them. Germline-derived CDR1 and CDR2 are MNHEY and SVGEGT. The CDR3 DNA is TGTGCCAGCAGTTACTATGGAAATAGCAACTACGAGCAGTACTTC. Translation: CASSYYGNSNYEQYF.

This clonotype was seen a handful of times. V usage is TRBV4-1 and J usage is TRBJ2-7; no reliable D call. The CDR3 consists of 13 residues. Germline V CDR1 and CDR2: MGHRA, YSYEKL. V lost 1 base, J lost 5 bases, and 9 bases lay in between. As DNA, the CDR3 is TGCGCCAGCAGCCAAGGGAATGGGAACGAGCAGTACTTC. Translation: CASSQGNGNEQYF.

The chain combines TRBV7-2 with TRBJ2-1; D unclear. The germline gives CDR1 SGHTA, CDR2 FQGNSA. V lost 5 bases, J lost 0 bases, and 11 bases lay in between. The CDR3 contains 15 residues. The CDR3 DNA reads TGTGCCAGCAGCGTGGGTGCGAGCTCCTACAATGAGCAGTTCTTC. Residues: CASSVGASSYNEQFF.